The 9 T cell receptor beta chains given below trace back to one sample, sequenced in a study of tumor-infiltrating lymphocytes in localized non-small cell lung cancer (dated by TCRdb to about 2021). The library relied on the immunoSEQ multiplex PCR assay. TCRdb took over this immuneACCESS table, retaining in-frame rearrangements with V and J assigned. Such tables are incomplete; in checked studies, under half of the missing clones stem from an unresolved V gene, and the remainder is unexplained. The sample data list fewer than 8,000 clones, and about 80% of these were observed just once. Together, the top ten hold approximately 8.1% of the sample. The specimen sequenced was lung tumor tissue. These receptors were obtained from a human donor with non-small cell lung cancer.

The CDR3 nucleotides read TGTGCCAGCAGCAGGGGACAGGCGGTCTACACTGAAGCTTTCTTT. It encodes CASSRGQAVYTEAFF. The chain has TRBV7-9 and TRBJ1-1; TRBD1 aligns across 8 bases. Losses at the gene ends were 5 bases for V and 3 bases for J; bases not matched to a gene: 8. In germline, CDR1 is SEHNR, CDR2 FQNEAQ (reference sequence). The CDR3 is 15 residues long.

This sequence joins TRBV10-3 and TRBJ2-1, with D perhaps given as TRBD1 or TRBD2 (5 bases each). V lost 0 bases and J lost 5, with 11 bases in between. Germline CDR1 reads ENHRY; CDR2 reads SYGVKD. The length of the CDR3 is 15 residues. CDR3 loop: CAISESGDRNNEQFF. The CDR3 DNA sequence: TGTGCCATCAGTGAGTCTGGGGACCGAAACAATGAGCAGTTCTTC.

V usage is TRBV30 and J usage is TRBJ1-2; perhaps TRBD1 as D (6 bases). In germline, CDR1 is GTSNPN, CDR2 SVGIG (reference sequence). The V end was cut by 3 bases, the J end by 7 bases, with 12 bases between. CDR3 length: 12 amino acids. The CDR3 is CAWRPVTGGYTF. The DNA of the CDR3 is TGTGCCTGGAGACCGGTGACAGGTGGCTACACCTTC.

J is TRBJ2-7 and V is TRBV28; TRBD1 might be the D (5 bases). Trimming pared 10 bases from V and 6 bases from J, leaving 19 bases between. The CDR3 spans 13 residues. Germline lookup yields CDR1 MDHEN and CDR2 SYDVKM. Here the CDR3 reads CATFDRSPFEQYF. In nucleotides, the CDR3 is TGTGCCACCTTCGACAGATCTCCCTTCGAGCAGTACTTC.

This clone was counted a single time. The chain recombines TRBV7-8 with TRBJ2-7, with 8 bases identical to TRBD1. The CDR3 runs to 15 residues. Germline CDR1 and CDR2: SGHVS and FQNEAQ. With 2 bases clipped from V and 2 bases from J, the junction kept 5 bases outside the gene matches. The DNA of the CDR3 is TGTGCCAGCAGCTTAACCCAGGGGGCAACCTACGAGCAGTACTTC. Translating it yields CASSLTQGATYEQYF.

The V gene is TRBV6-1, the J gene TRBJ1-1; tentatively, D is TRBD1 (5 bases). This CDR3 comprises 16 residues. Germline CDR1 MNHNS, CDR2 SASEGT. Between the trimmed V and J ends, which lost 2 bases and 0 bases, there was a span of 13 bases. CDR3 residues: CASSEPVTEVNTEAFF. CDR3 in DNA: TGTGCCAGCAGTGAACCAGTGACAGAAGTGAACACTGAAGCTTTCTTT.

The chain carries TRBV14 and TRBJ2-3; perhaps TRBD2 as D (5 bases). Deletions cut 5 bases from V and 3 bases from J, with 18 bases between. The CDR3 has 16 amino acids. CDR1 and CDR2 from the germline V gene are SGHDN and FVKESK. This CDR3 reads CASSDYRGSATDTQYF. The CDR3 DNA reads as TGTGCCAGCAGCGACTACCGCGGGTCGGCAACAGATACGCAGTATTTT.

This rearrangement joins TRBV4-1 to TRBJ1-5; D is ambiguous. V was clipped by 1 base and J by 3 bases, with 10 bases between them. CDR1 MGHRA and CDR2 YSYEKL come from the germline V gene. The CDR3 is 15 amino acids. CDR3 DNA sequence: TGCGCCAGCAGCCAAGGCAAGGATCTCAATCAGCCCCAGCATTTT. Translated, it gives CASSQGKDLNQPQHF.

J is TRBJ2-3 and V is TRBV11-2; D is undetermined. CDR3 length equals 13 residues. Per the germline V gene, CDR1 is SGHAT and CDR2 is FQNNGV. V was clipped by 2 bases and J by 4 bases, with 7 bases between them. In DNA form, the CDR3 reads TGTGCCAGCAGCTTAACCTTTTCAGATACGCAGTATTTT. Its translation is CASSLTFSDTQYF.